This T cell receptor (beta chain) was retrieved from a study of control samples from healthy donors and cancer patients. Data came from immunoSEQ multiplex PCR; TCRdb stores just in-frame clones and leaves some out. The repertoire holds approximately 140,000 clones, with about 88% as singletons. This clone was seen once. With 5 bases clipped from V and 2 bases from J, the junction kept 3 bases outside the gene matches. Per germline, CDR1 ENHRY and CDR2 SYGVKD. This CDR3 region has 15 residues. The clonotype originates from a woman in her 30s in good health. Sequenced: blood. J is TRBJ2-3 and V is TRBV10-3; 11 bases fit TRBD2. CDR3 region: CAISPTSGITDTQYF. The CDR3, as DNA: TGTGCCATCAGTCCGACTAGCGGGATCACAGATACGCAGTATTTT.